The subject of this entry is one T cell receptor beta chain. Its antigen remains unidentified. The CDR3 does not close with the conserved phenylalanine or tryptophan, likely indicating a read error. This entry is derived from a study of tumor-infiltrating lymphocytes in primary liver carcinoma. At the level of the study: The patients, men and women alike, were aged 30 to 69 years. Whole-study results and caveats: Tumors and blood were compared for top-250-clone fraction, and tumors had the significantly higher value (p = 0.039).

Germline DNA was also extracted, and blood RNA derived from unsorted whole blood. Synthesis of TCR beta cDNA was carried out from 450 to 650 ng total RNA with a constant-region primer. Libraries of TCR beta came from three nested multiplex PCR rounds with slightly modified ARM-PCR. PCR rounds one and two used TRBV1-TRBV30 forward primers with a C-beta reverse primer for around 10 cycles each. MiXCR, run by TCRdb on the multiplex PCR reads, gives a single entry per CDR3 protein. The repertoire holds about 180,000 distinct CDR3 sequences, with about 60% as singletons. V lost 1 base to trimming and J lost 5 bases, with 14 bases between them. The length of the CDR3 is 16 residues. Germline V lookup: CDR1 MNHNY, CDR2 SVGAGI (reference sequence).

This sequence was found in a man aged 40-55 years with primary liver carcinoma and hepatitis B virus infection. The rearrangement uses TRBV6-6 and TRBJ1-4; D may be TRBD1 (5 bases). The sequenced material came from peripheral blood. This chain's CDR3 is CASSYLSPGWNEKLFS. CDR3 sequence (DNA): TGTGCCAGCAGTTACTTATCCCCAGGGTGGAATGAAAAACTGTTTTCT.